What follows are 27 T cell receptor beta chains derived from one specimen sequenced in a study of CD8 T cells in Susac syndrome. The RNA input was about 0.5 to 1 ug, and it was reverse transcribed with random hexamers. Each CDR3 protein gets one entry after TCRdb re-called the immunoSEQ multiplex PCR reads with MiXCR. The sample includes around 280,000 distinct CDR3 sequences, 85% seen only once; the top ten take around 0.11%. Sequencing used CD8+ T cells from PBMCs. The receptors originated from a human donor with multiple sclerosis.

The J gene is TRBJ2-6, the V gene TRBV29-1, with 8 bases lining up with TRBD1. The CDR3 totals 16 residues. The J segment lost 0 bases and the V segment lost 4 bases, leaving 5 bases of the junction unmatched. Germline V CDR1 and CDR2: SQVTM, ANQGSEA. The CDR3 nucleotides are TGCAGCGTTGGAGACAGGGGATCCTCTGGGGCCAACGTCCTGACTTTC. Protein sequence: CSVGDRGSSGANVLTF. The full variable domain, with the rest looked up from reference TRBV29-1 and TRBJ2-6, is SAVISQKPSRDICQRGTSLTIQCQVDSQVTMMFWYRQQPGQSLTLIATANQGSEATYESGFVIDKFPISRPNLTFSTLTVSNMSPEDSSIYLCSVGDRGSSGANVLTFGAGSRLTVL.

This sequence joins TRBV14 and TRBJ2-7; D unclear. CDR1 and CDR2 from the germline V gene are SGHDN and FVKESK. The CDR3 runs to 13 residues. V shed 2 bases and J shed 3 bases, with 8 bases lying between them. The DNA for the CDR3 is TGTGCCAGCAGCCAAACGACTTTCTACGAGCAGTACTTC. Amino acid sequence: CASSQTTFYEQYF.

The chain carries TRBV5-1 and TRBJ2-7; D tentatively reads TRBD1 or TRBD2 (6 bases each). The ends were cut back, 4 bases at V and 6 bases at J, with 20 bases in the middle. The CDR3 has 15 residues. Germline V lookup: CDR1 SGHRS, CDR2 YFSETQ. In nucleotides, the CDR3 is TGCGCCAGCAGCCCCACCGGGGGCCCTATTTCCGAGCAGTACTTC. Its protein is CASSPTGGPISEQYF.

The chain couples TRBV6-1 to TRBJ2-7; D might be TRBD1 (5 bases). This CDR3 region has 11 residues. CDR1 MNHNS and CDR2 SASEGT come from the germline V gene. Deletions cut 8 bases from V and 3 bases from J, with 8 bases between. The CDR3 coding sequence is TGTGCCAGCCTGACAGACTACGAGCAGTACTTC. Encoded protein: CASLTDYEQYF.

The CDR3 coding sequence is TGCAGTGCTAGTGGGACTACCTTGAACACCGGGGAGCTGTTTTTT. Amino acids: CSASGTTLNTGELFF. The chain employs TRBV20-1 and TRBJ2-2; 7 positions agree with TRBD2. This CDR3 is 15 amino acids long. Unmatched junction bases numbered 5, after V lost 3 bases and J lost 1 base. Germline CDR1 is DFQATT and CDR2 is SNEGSKA (reference sequence).

The chain employs TRBV30 and TRBJ2-7, with D possibly TRBD1 on 5 matching bases. Germline V lookup: CDR1 GTSNPN, CDR2 SVGIG (reference sequence). V gave up 0 bases and J gave up 12 bases, with 18 bases separating them. This CDR3 is built from 13 residues. CDR3 amino acids: CAWSVERWQGPYF. The CDR3 region has the DNA TGTGCCTGGAGTGTAGAACGATGGCAGGGCCCGTACTTC.

The CDR3 DNA reads TGTGCCAGCAGTCCCGTACCCCAATCGGGGGGCAATCAGCCCCAGCATTTT. Protein product: CASSPVPQSGGNQPQHF. The chain couples TRBV7-3 to TRBJ1-5; D is possibly TRBD1 (5 bases). V lost 6 bases to trimming and J lost 2 bases, with 20 bases between them. This CDR3 has 17 residues. From germline, CDR1 is SGHTA and CDR2 FQGTGA.

The chain joins TRBV29-1 to TRBJ1-2; TRBD1 is a possible D gene (6 bases). V was pared by 6 bases and J by 0 bases, with 17 bases between. From germline, CDR1 is SQVTM and CDR2 ANQGSEA. The CDR3 totals 15 residues. CDR3 region: CSVWGRGDSNYGYTF. The CDR3 bases are TGCAGCGTCTGGGGCAGGGGAGATTCTAACTATGGCTACACCTTC.

In its sample, this clonotype was seen once. CDR3 residues: CATSEGVISYNEQFF. DNA for the CDR3: TGTGCCACCAGTGAAGGGGTTATCTCCTACAATGAGCAGTTCTTC. The V and J genes are TRBV15 and TRBJ2-1; a possible D gene is TRBD1 (5 bases). Per the germline V gene, CDR1 is LNHNV and CDR2 is YYDKDF (reference sequence). V shed 6 bases and J shed 0 bases, with 12 bases lying between them. The CDR3 length is 15 residues.

J is TRBJ1-1 and V is TRBV12-3 or TRBV12-4; 9 nucleotides match TRBD1. The CDR3 spans 14 residues. Germline trimming cut 7 bases from V and 4 bases from J; bases unmatched to any gene: 7. The CDR3 spells CASKGTGSGTEAFF. Here the CDR3 DNA reads TGTGCCAGCAAGGGGACAGGGTCTGGCACTGAAGCTTTCTTT.

This clonotype appeared once. The chain links TRBV7-9 to TRBJ2-1; TRBD2 matches at 7 bases. V lost 4 bases and J lost 2; bases outside the gene matches: 11. The CDR3 has 17 residues. The germline V gene encodes CDR1 SEHNR and CDR2 FQNEAQ (reference sequence). The CDR3 reads CASSSPGGRATYNEQFF. The DNA of the CDR3 is TGTGCCAGCAGCTCCCCAGGTGGGAGGGCCACCTACAATGAGCAGTTCTTC.

This clonotype occurred once. One end of the junction fails to match germline, which may point to a read error. The rearrangement links TRBV5-1 to TRBJ2-1, with D possibly matching TRBD2 (5 bases). The CDR3 extends over 12 amino acids. Germline-derived CDR1 and CDR2 are SGHRS and YFSETQ. The CDR3 DNA is TGCGCCAGCAGGTTACCTGGACGGGCGAGGGTCTTC. This sequence encodes CASRLPGRARVF.

V usage is TRBV9 and J usage is TRBJ1-4; TRBD1 matches at 10 bases. V gave up 3 bases and J gave up 8 bases; unmatched junction bases: 10. This CDR3 comprises 16 residues. CDR1 SGDLS and CDR2 YYNGEE come from the germline V gene. The CDR3 DNA follows: TGTGCCAGCAGCGGAGCCCCGGGACAGGGGAGGGAAAAACTGTTTTTT. It is translated as CASSGAPGQGREKLFF.

The rearrangement links TRBV28 to TRBJ2-1, with D tentatively TRBD1 (6 bases). The CDR3 runs to 17 residues. CDR1 and CDR2 (germline): MDHEN, SYDVKM. V dropped 5 bases and J dropped 1 base, with 18 bases sitting between them. This chain's CDR3 is CASSPQTGISSYNEQFF. In nucleotides, the CDR3 is TGTGCCAGCAGTCCCCAAACAGGGATCAGTTCCTACAATGAGCAGTTCTTC.

The chain combines TRBV6-5 with TRBJ2-7; D remains unclear. The CDR3 contains 12 residues. CDR1 and CDR2 from the germline V gene are MNHEY and SVGAGI. V lost 5 bases to trimming and J lost 4 bases, with 9 bases between them. The CDR3: CASSHSGYEQYF. CDR3 coding DNA: TGTGCCAGCAGTCACAGTGGGTACGAGCAGTACTTC.

The chain links TRBV27 to TRBJ2-7; D gene ambiguous. V was clipped by 0 bases and J by 6 bases, with 18 bases between them. Germline lookup yields CDR1 MNHEY and CDR2 SMNVEV (reference sequence). This CDR3 spans 16 amino acids. The CDR3 reads CASSLSDRAARREQYF. The CDR3 region has the DNA TGTGCCAGCAGTTTATCCGACCGGGCCGCCCGTCGCGAGCAGTACTTC.

This chain joins TRBV28 and TRBJ2-1; TRBD1 agrees at 8 bases. With V trimmed by 6 bases and J by 9 bases, 10 bases remained unmatched. The germline CDR1 and CDR2 sequences are MDHEN and SYDVKM. The CDR3 runs 14 residues. CDR3 DNA sequence: TGTGCCAGCAGCGGACAGGGATGGGACGGTGAGCAGTTCTTC. As protein: CASSGQGWDGEQFF.

The V gene is TRBV5-4, the J gene TRBJ2-7; 9 nucleotides agree with TRBD2. Unmatched junction bases numbered 8, after V lost 2 bases and J lost 2 bases. This CDR3 has 16 residues. Per germline, CDR1 SGHNT and CDR2 YYREEE (reference sequence). CDR3 loop: CASSFEIAGATYEQYF. The CDR3 DNA follows: TGTGCCAGCAGCTTTGAAATAGCGGGGGCAACCTACGAGCAGTACTTC.

This clonotype was counted once. The CDR3, as DNA: TGTGCCAGCTCACCAGGACAGGGGTACCAAGAGACCCAGTACTTC. It specifies CASSPGQGYQETQYF. J is TRBJ2-5 and V is TRBV18; TRBD1 matches at 9 bases. The CDR3 consists of 15 residues. The V gene's germline CDR1 is KGHSH and CDR2 LQKENI. The ends lost 2 bases at V and 0 bases at J; junction bases unmatched: 1.

This clonotype was seen more than once but under ten times. The CDR3 protein is CASSFGSGELFF. Written as DNA, the CDR3 is TGTGCCAGCAGCTTCGGTTCCGGGGAGCTGTTTTTT. This chain joins TRBV7-9 and TRBJ2-2; D is undetermined. V was cut by 3 bases and J by 6 bases, with 5 bases left in between. The CDR3 totals 12 residues. Looked up from germline, CDR1 is SEHNR and CDR2 is FQNEAQ (reference sequence).

V is TRBV6-5 and J is TRBJ1-4; D perhaps matches TRBD1 (6 bases). This CDR3 contains 14 residues. Germline CDR1 MNHEY, CDR2 SVGAGI. V was clipped by 6 bases and J by 7 bases, with 15 bases between them. CDR3 sequence reads: CASSRLPGVEKLFF. Here the CDR3 DNA reads TGTGCCAGCAGCAGACTACCAGGGGTTGAAAAACTGTTTTTT.

The chain links TRBV7-9 to TRBJ2-7, with D possibly being TRBD1 or TRBD2 (5 bases each). CDR1 is SEHNR and CDR2 is FQNEAQ in the germline V gene (reference sequence). Trimming removed 6 bases from V and 1 base from J, with 10 bases in between. The CDR3 contains 13 residues. The DNA of the CDR3 is TGTGCCAGCAGTACCGGGACGTCCTACGAGCAGTACTTC. This sequence encodes CASSTGTSYEQYF.

This clonotype was seen a single time. This chain connects TRBV7-8 to TRBJ2-2; 7 bases map to TRBD2. CDR3 length: 16 residues. Per germline, CDR1 SGHVS and CDR2 FQNEAQ. Losses at the gene ends were 2 bases for V and 4 bases for J; bases not matched to a gene: 7. For the CDR3, the DNA is TGTGCCAGCAGCTTATATGCTAGCGGCACCACCGGGGAGCTGTTTTTT. Translating gives CASSLYASGTTGELFF.

V is TRBV25-1 and J is TRBJ2-1, with D maybe TRBD2 (5 bases). Trimming left V 1 base short and J 0 bases short, with 16 bases between. The CDR3 spans 18 residues. The germline V gene encodes CDR1 MGHDK and CDR2 SYGVNS. The CDR3 spells CASSEFGVTPISYNEQFF. For the CDR3, the DNA is TGTGCCAGCAGTGAATTCGGGGTTACGCCTATCTCCTACAATGAGCAGTTCTTC.

The chain is built from TRBV18 and TRBJ2-5; no clear D. There are 13 residues in the CDR3. Trimming took 1 base from V and 3 from J, leaving 6 bases between them. The germline gives CDR1 KGHSH, CDR2 LQKENI. CDR3 bases: TGTGCCAGCTCACCACGAGACGAAGAGACCCAGTACTTC. Translated, it gives CASSPRDEETQYF.

The CDR3 bases are TGCAGTGCCTCTAAGGACAGGGCGGACGAGCAGTACTTC. It is translated as CSASKDRADEQYF. The V gene is TRBV20-1, the J gene TRBJ2-7; 8 bases match TRBD1. This CDR3 contains 13 residues. CDR1 and CDR2 (germline): DFQATT, SNEGSKA (reference sequence). Trimming took 6 bases from V and 5 from J; bases not matched to a gene: 9.

This clonotype was picked up a small number of times. The chain uses TRBV5-4 and TRBJ2-7, with 8 bases aligning to TRBD2. V trimming: 0 bases; J trimming: 3 bases; junction bases outside the gene matches: 8. This CDR3 spans 16 amino acids. In germline, CDR1 is SGHNT, CDR2 YYREEE (reference sequence). Written as DNA, the CDR3 is TGTGCCAGCAGCTTGGAGGCGGGGGGAGCTATCTACGAGCAGTACTTC. Residues: CASSLEAGGAIYEQYF.